This TCR beta chain was sequenced for a study of blood T cell repertoires in COVID-19. Study summary: From the United States, Italy and Spain came samples of acute and convalescent COVID-19. Sources were T cells, B-cell-depleted T cells, or PBMCs; the material itself was cDNA or gDNA.

Libraries were prepared by immunoSEQ multiplex PCR; TCRdb keeps only in-frame clonotypes and omits some of them. The data show over 300,000 clones, with around 89% seen just once and roughly 8.9% held by the top ten. The CDR3 is made up of 15 amino acids. Trimming at V came to 4 bases and at J to 1 base, leaving 3 bases not matched to a gene. Germline loops: CDR1 SGHAT, CDR2 FQNNGV. The chain combines TRBV11-2 with TRBJ2-5; 10 bases align to TRBD2. The TCR originated in a woman aged 40-49 years who had recovered from COVID-19. The sample consisted of PBMCs or T cells enriched from blood (not recorded which). The CDR3: CASSSSGGPQETQYF. The CDR3 DNA reads as TGTGCCAGCAGCTCTAGCGGGGGACCCCAAGAGACCCAGTACTTC.